This is a list of T cell receptor beta chains from one sample in a study of blood T cell repertoires in COVID-19. The repertoire was sequenced with immunoSEQ multiplex PCR; TCRdb's copy has only in-frame clones and lacks some. Of about 58,000 clones in the sample, roughly 85% were seen once. Input material: peripheral blood. The receptors come from a human donor in a cohort sampled during active COVID-19. CDR3s include the opening cysteine and the closing phenylalanine or tryptophan. Fields, in order: clone size, V gene, J gene, D gene, CDR3 protein, CDR3 DNA. D genes are given only for firm matches. Some rows mark clone size as missing; the rest say once, few, many or name a class of expanded clone.

>once|TRBV15|TRBJ2-3|TRBD2
CATRAGEVDTQYF
TGTGCCACCCGGGCGGGAGAGGTAGATACGCAGTATTTT
>once|TRBV5-6|TRBJ2-7|TRBD1
CASSSLTGTGTYEQYF
TGTGCCAGCAGCTCCTTAACCGGGACAGGGACCTACGAGCAGTACTTC
>.|TRBV3-1/TRBV3-2|TRBJ2-1|TRBD1
CASSPGTGVDEQFF
TGTGCCAGCAGCCCCGGGACAGGGGTCGATGAGCAGTTCTTC
>.|TRBV7-2|TRBJ2-3|TRBD2
CASSFREGVDTQYF
TGTGCCAGCAGCTTCAGGGAGGGCGTAGATACGCAGTATTTT
>.|TRBV5-4|TRBJ2-2|TRBD1
CASSTSTDRATGELFF
TGTGCCAGCAGCACCTCGACCGACAGGGCCACCGGGGAGCTGTTTTTT
>once|TRBV15|TRBJ1-5|TRBD1
CATSSRLTGSNQPQHF
TGTGCCACCAGCAGCCGCCTGACAGGGAGCAATCAGCCCCAGCATTTT
>.|TRBV7-8|TRBJ2-2|.
CASSLGAHTGELFF
TGTGCCAGCAGCTTAGGGGCTCACACCGGGGAGCTGTTTTTT
>.|TRBV18|TRBJ2-5|.
CASSPLERETQYF
TGTGCCAGCTCACCACTAGAGAGGGAGACCCAGTACTTC
>.|TRBV2|TRBJ2-7|.
CASRAIHEQYF
TGTGCCAGCAGAGCGATACACGAGCAGTACTTC
>.|TRBV12-3/TRBV12-4|TRBJ2-6|.
CATLANGANVLTF
TGTGCCACCCTTGCTAATGGGGCCAACGTCCTGACTTTC
>.|TRBV4-1|TRBJ1-1|.
CASSPTWGLPGAEAFF
TGCGCCAGCAGCCCAACCTGGGGGCTCCCTGGAGCTGAAGCTTTCTTT
>.|TRBV27|TRBJ1-6|TRBD1
CASSFKVTGTLSNSPLHF
TGTGCCAGCAGTTTCAAGGTGACAGGGACTTTATCAAATTCACCCCTCCACTTT
>.|TRBV10-3|TRBJ2-7|TRBD1
CAIINRQGATYEQYF
TGTGCCATTATAAACAGACAGGGGGCCACCTACGAGCAGTACTTC
>.|TRBV30|TRBJ1-2|TRBD1
CAWSVRGQGSGYTF
TGTGCCTGGAGTGTACGGGGACAGGGGAGTGGCTACACCTTC
>.|TRBV5-4|TRBJ2-7|.
CASSLGGASSYEQYF
TGTGCCAGCAGCTTGGGAGGAGCCTCCTCCTACGAGCAGTACTTC
>.|TRBV30|TRBJ2-7|.
CAWSMRAGTYEQYF
TGTGCCTGGAGTATGCGTGCAGGAACCTACGAGCAGTACTTC
>.|TRBV7-8|TRBJ1-1|TRBD1
CASSLQGANTEAFF
TGTGCCAGCAGCTTACAGGGGGCAAACACTGAAGCTTTCTTT
>.|TRBV6-1|TRBJ2-7|TRBD2
CASSESAGVSYEQYF
TGTGCCAGCAGTGAAAGTGCGGGGGTCAGCTACGAGCAGTACTTC
>once|TRBV29-1|TRBJ2-3|.
CSVEVNPVAADTQYF
TGCAGCGTTGAAGTGAATCCGGTTGCGGCAGATACGCAGTATTTT
>.|TRBV4-1|TRBJ1-3|.
CASSQGWGNTIYF
TGCGCCAGCAGCCAAGGATGGGGCAACACCATATATTTT
>.|TRBV30|TRBJ2-7|.
CAWSPDRAYEQYF
TGTGCCTGGAGTCCGGACAGAGCCTACGAGCAGTACTTC
>once|TRBV5-1|TRBJ1-3|.
CASSWGAGNTIYF
TGCGCCAGCAGCTGGGGGGCTGGAAACACCATATATTTT
>once|TRBV18|TRBJ2-3|.
CASSPPLVLRGHTDTQYF
TGTGCCAGCTCACCACCCCTCGTCTTGCGGGGGCACACAGATACGCAGTATTTT
>.|TRBV19|TRBJ1-1|TRBD1
CASSGQQGTRGTTEAFF
TGTGCCAGTAGTGGGCAACAGGGGACTCGAGGGACCACTGAAGCTTTCTTT
>once|TRBV11-2|TRBJ1-1|.
CASSLDRNTEAFF
TGTGCCAGCAGCTTGGACAGGAACACTGAAGCTTTCTTT
>once|TRBV7-9|TRBJ2-1|.
CASSLQETRDPKQFF
TGTGCCAGCAGCTTACAGGAGACTAGGGATCCGAAGCAGTTCTTC
>.|TRBV24-1|TRBJ2-1|.
CATSVGARNEQFF
TGTGCCACCAGTGTGGGGGCGCGGAATGAGCAGTTCTTC
>.|TRBV5-1|TRBJ2-5|TRBD1
CASREGLGDSQETQYF
TGCGCCAGCAGGGAAGGATTAGGGGACAGCCAAGAGACCCAGTACTTC
>few|TRBV4-2|TRBJ1-2|.
CASSHYTGSNYGYTF
TGTGCCAGCAGCCACTACACAGGGTCTAACTATGGCTACACCTTC
>.|TRBV2|TRBJ2-2|TRBD1
CASSGPGQITGELFF
TGTGCCAGCAGTGGTCCGGGACAGATCACCGGGGAGCTGTTTTTT
>.|TRBV5-1|TRBJ2-1|TRBD1
CASSFKPAGDRGGNEQFF
TGCGCCAGCAGCTTTAAACCAGCCGGGGACAGGGGTGGGAATGAGCAGTTCTTC
>few|TRBV12-5|TRBJ1-6|.
CASGDSNKELNSPLHF
TGTGCTAGTGGGGACAGCAACAAAGAGCTCAATTCACCCCTCCACTTT
>.|TRBV30|TRBJ1-3|.
CAWRGDRGRGNTIYF
TGTGCCTGGAGGGGAGACCGTGGAAGAGGAAACACCATATATTTT
>.|TRBV10-3|TRBJ1-5|.
CAISDPDNNSNQPQHF
TGTGCCATCAGTGATCCGGACAACAATAGCAATCAGCCCCAGCATTTT
>.|TRBV30|TRBJ2-7|.
CAWADTLYEQYF
TGTGCCTGGGCGGACACCCTCTACGAGCAGTACTTC
>.|TRBV3-1/TRBV3-2|TRBJ2-1|.
CASRNGLAWNEQFF
TGTGCCAGCAGAAACGGGTTGGCTTGGAATGAGCAGTTCTTC
>.|TRBV19|TRBJ1-6|TRBD1
CASSMRQGNSPLHF
TGTGCCAGTAGTATGAGACAGGGTAATTCACCCCTCCACTTT
>.|TRBV29-1|TRBJ1-1|.
CSVRDTEAFF
TGCAGCGTCCGGGACACTGAAGCTTTCTTT
>.|TRBV19|TRBJ2-5|.
CASSGRGGPQETQYF
TGTGCCAGTAGTGGTAGGGGCGGACCTCAAGAGACCCAGTACTTC
>few|TRBV7-9|TRBJ2-7|TRBD2
CASSLLAGVEEQYF
TGTGCCAGCAGCTTACTAGCGGGAGTGGAAGAGCAGTACTTC
>.|TRBV5-1|TRBJ2-5|.
CASSLVGRETQYF
TGCGCCAGCAGCTTGGTGGGGAGGGAGACCCAGTACTTC
>.|TRBV6-1|TRBJ1-4|.
CASSERGKKLFF
TGTGCCAGCAGTGAAAGGGGCAAAAAACTGTTTTTT
>.|TRBV27|TRBJ2-2|TRBD2
CASSFQRDYTGELFF
TGTGCCAGCAGTTTCCAGCGGGATTACACCGGGGAGCTGTTTTTT
>.|TRBV27|TRBJ2-1|.
CASSRGGYNEQFF
TGTGCCAGCAGTAGGGGCGGTTACAATGAGCAGTTCTTC
>.|TRBV7-6|TRBJ1-1|TRBD1
CASFTQGAGSTEAFF
TGTGCCAGCTTCACACAGGGGGCGGGATCTACTGAAGCTTTCTTT
>.|TRBV18|TRBJ2-7|TRBD2
CASSPRDYTYEQYF
TGTGCCAGCTCACCCCGGGACTACACCTACGAGCAGTACTTC
>.|TRBV11-3|TRBJ1-5|.
CASSLAGSNQPQHF
TGTGCCAGCAGCTTGGCCGGGAGCAATCAGCCCCAGCATTTT
>.|TRBV7-9|TRBJ2-1|TRBD1
CASSSRDSSYNEQFF
TGTGCCAGCAGCTCCCGGGACAGCTCCTACAATGAGCAGTTCTTC
>.|TRBV12-3/TRBV12-4|TRBJ2-7|.
CASSFSPSNEQYF
TGTGCCAGCAGTTTCTCCCCGAGCAACGAGCAGTACTTC
>.|TRBV27|TRBJ2-5|TRBD2
CASSPYPSGRPPRTQYF
TGTGCCAGCAGTCCATATCCTAGCGGGCGGCCGCCGAGGACCCAGTACTTC
>.|TRBV10-3|TRBJ2-1|TRBD2
CAISESGSGGPFGSYNEQFF
TGTGCCATCAGTGAGTCTGGTAGCGGGGGGCCCTTTGGGTCCTACAATGAGCAGTTCTTC
>.|TRBV5-1|TRBJ1-1|TRBD1
CASSSQGGNTEAFF
TGCGCCAGCAGCTCCCAGGGGGGGAACACTGAAGCTTTCTTT
>.|TRBV2|TRBJ2-1|TRBD2
CANRGSSGRDEQFF
TGTGCCAACCGAGGATCTAGCGGGAGAGATGAGCAGTTCTTC